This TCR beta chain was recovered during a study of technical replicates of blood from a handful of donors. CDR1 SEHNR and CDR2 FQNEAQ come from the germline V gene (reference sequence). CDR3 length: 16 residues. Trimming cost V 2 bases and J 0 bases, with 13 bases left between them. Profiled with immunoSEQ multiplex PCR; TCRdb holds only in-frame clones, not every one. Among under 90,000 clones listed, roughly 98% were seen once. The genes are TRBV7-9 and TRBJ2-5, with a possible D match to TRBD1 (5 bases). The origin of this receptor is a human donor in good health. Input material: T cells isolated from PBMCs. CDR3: CASSLRTTAYQETQYF. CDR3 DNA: TGTGCCAGCAGCTTAAGGACGACAGCGTACCAAGAGACCCAGTACTTC.